Listed below are T cell receptor beta chains from one sample, sequenced in a study of cytomegalovirus exposure and HLA in healthy donors. TCRdb's table, derived via immunoSEQ multiplex PCR, lists solely in-frame clones and lacks some. The profile covers around 93,000 clones, with around 73% appearing a single time and around 3.2% taken by the ten largest. Sequences were obtained from PBMCs. The source is a woman in her forties in good health and CMV-seronegative. The CDR3 runs from the conserved cysteine through the conserved F or W. Rows give clone size only sometimes, using once, few, many, or a class for an expanded clone.

abundance,len,v_gene,CDR3aa
NA,14,TRBV5-6,CASSHGQGGCGYTF
NA,15,TRBV4-3,CASSQTSSTDYEQYF
NA,15,TRBV7-8,CASSLAWGDLYGYTF
NA,14,TRBV6-5,CASRGSGEFNEQFF
NA,16,TRBV15,CATSSTLQKNTGELFF
NA,14,TRBV7-9,CASSLGGVGETQYF
NA,11,TRBV7-8,CASSQKETQYF
NA,15,TRBV11-2,CASSLAMGGTGELFF
once,16,TRBV6-5,CASSSPGPSGANVLTF
NA,13,TRBV6-5,CASSRRGPNEQFF
NA,18,TRBV11-3,CASSLVWAGGVVGDTQYF
NA,14,TRBV5-6,CASTLTGLNTEAFF
NA,16,TRBV9,CASSVNWDREVHTQYF
NA,14,TRBV9,CASSGDSPYNEQFF
NA,18,TRBV21-1,CASSKALIRDRVRNEQFF
NA,17,TRBV27,CASSTSLDSRGDSPLHF
NA,15,TRBV5-4,CASSSPGQGFYEQYF
NA,13,TRBV5-1,CASSLGGGETQYF